Each of the 27 T cell receptor beta chains below was sequenced from the same sample in a study of T cells in Graves' hyperthyroidism and ophthalmopathy. Regions amplified from RNA transcripts were the TCR beta CDR3 regions. The HTBI set primed first-round TCR CDR3 RT-PCR. TCRdb used MiXCR to reprocess the multiplex PCR reads, holding one entry per CDR3 protein. The data contain some 350,000 distinct CDR3 sequences, roughly an eighth of them seen just once; the ten biggest clones take up about 37%. Sequencing was done on a sample of blood. Every receptor here comes from a woman between 40 and 55 years old with Graves' ophthalmopathy.

This clonotype occurred a few times. V gene TRBV19 combines with J gene TRBJ1-1; D not certain. Per germline, CDR1 LNHDA and CDR2 SQIVND (reference sequence). Trimming pared 6 bases from V and 7 bases from J, leaving 18 bases between. There are 14 residues in the CDR3. CDR3 nucleotide sequence: TGTGCCAGTAGAACGACCGGACGGAGAAATGAAGCTTTCTTT. This codes for CASRTTGRRNEAFF.

This clonotype was counted many times. The chain carries TRBV12-3 or TRBV12-4 and TRBJ2-7, with D tentatively TRBD2 (5 bases). The germline V and J ends were trimmed by 6 bases and 7 bases, with 16 bases remaining between them. This CDR3 comprises 13 residues. The CDR3 DNA follows: TGTGCCAGCAGACGTACTGGGGAGTGGGAGCAGTACTTC. Its protein is CASRRTGEWEQYF.

Regarding this clonotype: At one of its ends the junction is not consistent with the germline gene, which may arise from a read error. The chain has TRBV20-1 and TRBJ2-7, with 7 nucleotides matching TRBD2. CDR3 size: 14 residues. Germline values: CDR1 DFQATT, CDR2 SNEGSKA (reference sequence). The CDR3 reads CSASFVSVAGERYF. The CDR3 nucleotides read TGCAGTGCTAGTTTTGTCTCTGTGGCGGGGGAGCGGTACTTC.

This clonotype was detected ten times or more. The V call is TRBV6-2 or TRBV6-3, the J call TRBJ2-5, with unresolved D. The CDR3 contains 13 residues. The V end was cut by 0 bases, the J end by 5 bases, with 7 bases between. Per the germline V gene, CDR1 is MNHEY and CDR2 is SVGEGT. The CDR3 here is CASSYSRVETQYF. CDR3 nucleotides: TGTGCCAGCAGTTACTCTCGGGTCGAGACCCAGTACTTC.

This clonotype was observed a few times. CDR3 in amino acids: CASSQESGQPQHF. For the CDR3, the DNA is TGTGCCAGCAGCCAAGAGTCGGGTCAGCCCCAGCATTTT. V and J are TRBV3-1 and TRBJ1-5; D is ambiguous. CDR1 and CDR2 (germline): LGHDT, YNNKEL (reference sequence). V was cut by 0 bases and J by 6 bases, with 6 bases left in between. This CDR3 has 13 residues.

The chain recombines TRBV29-1 with TRBJ1-3; D is unresolved. V lost 4 bases, J lost 3 bases, and 4 bases lay in between. There are 11 residues in the CDR3. The germline V gene encodes CDR1 SQVTM and CDR2 ANQGSEA. CDR3 in amino acids: CSVVGGNTIYF. The CDR3 DNA reads as TGCAGCGTTGTAGGTGGAAACACCATATATTTT.

This clonotype was seen just once. At one boundary the junction diverges from the germline segment, which might be a read error. CDR3 DNA sequence: TGTGCCATCAGTGAAAAGACTAGCCCTGAGAGCTCTGGGGCCGACGTCCTGACTTTC. As protein: CAISEKTSPESSGADVLTF. V usage is TRBV10-3 and J usage is TRBJ2-6; 7 nucleotides match TRBD2. The CDR3 extends over 19 amino acids. Germline CDR1 is ENHRY and CDR2 is SYGVKD.

In its sample, this clonotype was seen many times. This chain links TRBV7-9 with TRBJ2-5; D may correspond to TRBD1 or TRBD2 (6 bases each). V lost 5 bases, J lost 1 base, and 17 bases lay in between. CDR1 is SEHNR, CDR2 FQNEAQ, per germline (reference sequence). The CDR3 runs 16 residues. CDR3 amino acids: CASSPHSGASQETQYF. In DNA, the CDR3 is TGTGCCAGCAGCCCCCATTCGGGGGCGAGCCAAGAGACCCAGTACTTC.

This clonotype occurred a few times. The V and J genes are TRBV5-1 and TRBJ1-1; the match to TRBD1 covers 8 bases. The CDR3 loop spans 17 amino acids. Germline V gene lookup returns CDR1 SGHRS and CDR2 YFSETQ. The V and J ends lost 0 bases and 5 bases, in that order; junction bases with no gene match: 12. CDR3 in DNA: TGCGCCAGCAGCTTGGCCAACGGCAGGGGGCCGGGGACTGAAGCTTTCTTT. It translates to CASSLANGRGPGTEAFF.

This clonotype was counted between two and nine times. The chain uses TRBV19 and TRBJ1-2; the D is unclear. V was clipped by 7 bases and J by 0 bases, with 15 bases between them. This CDR3 is built from 15 residues. CDR1 LNHDA and CDR2 SQIVND come from the germline V gene (reference sequence). CDR3 coding DNA: TGTGCCAGTACCCCGGGAGAGGGAGCTAACTATGGCTACACCTTC. Translation gives CASTPGEGANYGYTF.

The rearrangement uses TRBV4-1 and TRBJ1-2; D ambiguous. The CDR3 has 14 residues. CDR1 and CDR2 from the germline V gene are MGHRA and YSYEKL. Trimming pared 1 base from V and 6 bases from J, leaving 12 bases between. CDR3: CASSQGEGWDGYTF. The CDR3 region has the DNA TGCGCCAGCAGCCAAGGCGAGGGATGGGATGGCTACACCTTC.

This clonotype was counted ten times or more. This chain connects TRBV28 to TRBJ2-2; 8 bases line up with TRBD1. The trim removed 7 bases at V and 7 bases at J, leaving 8 bases unmatched. Germline V gene lookup returns CDR1 MDHEN and CDR2 SYDVKM. The CDR3 is 14 amino acids. CDR3 DNA: TGTGCCAGCACCCGGACAGGGTACATCGGGGAGCTGTTTTTT. Translating it yields CASTRTGYIGELFF.

This chain connects TRBV19 to TRBJ2-6; 15 positions match TRBD2. The V gene's germline CDR1 is LNHDA and CDR2 SQIVND (reference sequence). This CDR3 region has 19 residues. Unmatched junction bases numbered 4, after V lost 3 bases and J lost 1 base. CDR3 residues: CASSMEGLAGGSGANVLTF. As DNA, the CDR3 is TGTGCCAGTAGTATGGAGGGACTAGCGGGAGGATCTGGGGCCAACGTCCTGACTTTC.

This clonotype was counted once. The chain is built from TRBV12-5 and TRBJ2-1; TRBD2 aligns across 8 bases. The J segment lost 9 bases and the V segment lost 1 base, leaving 2 bases of the junction unmatched. CDR1 is LGHNT, CDR2 FRNRAP, per germline. This CDR3 is 13 amino acids long. CDR3 loop: CASGLGTSREQFF. In DNA, the CDR3 is TGTGCTAGTGGTTTGGGGACTAGCCGTGAGCAGTTCTTC.

This clonotype showed up many times. The rearrangement joins TRBV4-1 to TRBJ2-7; no clear D. Germline CDR1 is MGHRA and CDR2 is YSYEKL. The ends were cut back, 6 bases at V and 3 bases at J, with 9 bases in the middle. CDR3 length: 12 residues. The DNA for the CDR3 is TGCGCCAGCAGGGGATTTAACTACGAGCAGTACTTC. This gives the protein CASRGFNYEQYF.

This clonotype has a handful of counts. The chain links TRBV6-1 to TRBJ1-5; D perhaps matches TRBD1 (6 bases). Germline-derived CDR1 and CDR2 are MNHNS and SASEGT. With 4 bases removed from V and 1 base from J, the gap between germline ends came to 20 bases. CDR3 length: 18 amino acids. The CDR3 coding sequence is TGTGCCAGCAGTGTACAGGGCAGGATCTCTCGGAGCAATCAGCCCCAGCATTTT. This gives the protein CASSVQGRISRSNQPQHF.

This clonotype was seen many times. The chain's CDR3 is CASSLEPDSFSGYTF. The CDR3 DNA sequence: TGCGCCAGCAGCTTGGAGCCGGACAGTTTTAGTGGCTACACCTTC. The chain joins TRBV5-1 to TRBJ1-2; perhaps TRBD1 as D (6 bases). Germline values: CDR1 SGHRS, CDR2 YFSETQ. CDR3 length: 15 residues. V lost 0 bases and J lost 7, with 16 bases in between.

This clonotype was found many times. V and J are TRBV28 and TRBJ2-3; TRBD2 matches 8 bases. Germline V gene lookup returns CDR1 MDHEN and CDR2 SYDVKM. The CDR3 consists of 17 residues. The V and J ends lost 6 bases and 3 bases, in that order; junction bases with no gene match: 14. CDR3 sequence (DNA): TGTGCCAGCAGGAACCACGACTATAGCGGGATAACAGATACGCAGTATTTT. Amino acid sequence: CASRNHDYSGITDTQYF.

At least ten counts were recorded for this clonotype. The V gene is TRBV10-3, the J gene TRBJ1-1; no firm D call. Deletions cut 2 bases from V and 1 base from J, with 11 bases between. Germline-derived CDR1 and CDR2 are ENHRY and SYGVKD. CDR3 size: 15 residues. The CDR3 spells CAISEPHRANTEAFF. CDR3 nucleotide sequence: TGTGCCATCAGTGAGCCTCACCGAGCGAACACTGAAGCTTTCTTT.

This clonotype was seen many times. The chain joins TRBV6-1 to TRBJ1-6; D not resolved. This CDR3 spans 15 amino acids. The V and J ends lost 6 bases and 10 bases respectively, with 19 bases between them. The germline CDR1 and CDR2 sequences are MNHNS and SASEGT. CDR3 coding DNA: TGTGCCAGCAGCCCGCTCCCGAGGCCTTCCTCACCCCTCCACTTT. Amino acids: CASSPLPRPSSPLHF.

This clonotype has at least ten counts. This chain links TRBV28 with TRBJ2-1, with TRBD2 matching over 7 bases. From germline, CDR1 is MDHEN and CDR2 SYDVKM. Trimming cost V 5 bases and J 8 bases; bases outside gene matches: 12. The CDR3 loop spans 15 amino acids. CDR3 nucleotide sequence: TGTGCCAGCAGTCCCAGTCGAGGCGGGAGAGATGAGCAGTTCTTC. It codes for CASSPSRGGRDEQFF.

The V and J genes are TRBV5-4 and TRBJ1-1, with D uncertain. Deletions cut 0 bases from V and 7 bases from J, with 7 bases between. Germline assignment: CDR1 SGHNT and CDR2 YYREEE (reference sequence). There are 12 residues in the CDR3. This CDR3 is CASSLAQGEAFF. The DNA of the CDR3 is TGTGCCAGCAGCTTGGCACAAGGTGAAGCTTTCTTT.

This clonotype was seen at least ten times. The rearrangement joins TRBV6-6 to TRBJ1-5; the D gene is possibly TRBD1 (5 bases). Germline V CDR1 and CDR2: MNHNY, SVGAGI (reference sequence). V dropped 2 bases and J dropped 10 bases, with 21 bases sitting between them. There are 16 residues in the CDR3. Written as DNA, the CDR3 is TGTGCCAGCAGTTACATGGACGGGGGGATCGAAGTTCCCCAGCATTTT. Translating gives CASSYMDGGIEVPQHF.

This clonotype has a count of ten or more. The chain combines TRBV2 with TRBJ1-2; no clear D gene. There are 13 residues in the CDR3. Germline CDR1 reads SNHLY; CDR2 reads FYNNEI. V was trimmed by 7 bases and J by 2 bases, leaving 11 bases between them. The CDR3: CASTRAENYGYTF. The CDR3 DNA reads as TGTGCCAGCACCCGGGCGGAGAACTATGGCTACACCTTC.

This clonotype was counted a few times. The chain joins TRBV29-1 to TRBJ2-1; 8 bases line up with TRBD1. V was clipped by 8 bases and J by 7 bases; unmatched bases: 13. Germline V gene data show CDR1 as SQVTM and CDR2 as ANQGSEA. CDR3 length equals 14 residues. CDR3 amino acids: CSLRGQGAVNEQFF. CDR3 nucleotides: TGCAGCCTCCGCGGGCAGGGGGCGGTAAATGAGCAGTTCTTC.

The table lists this clonotype with a few counts. The V gene is TRBV2, the J gene TRBJ2-2, with TRBD1 matching 8 bases. The CDR3 has 15 residues. In germline, CDR1 is SNHLY, CDR2 FYNNEI. The junction had 6 bases not matched to a gene; V was cut back by 5 bases and J by 4 bases. CDR3 amino acids: CASSPDRVFTGELFF. The CDR3 DNA follows: TGTGCCAGCAGTCCGGACAGGGTATTCACCGGGGAGCTGTTTTTT.

About this clonotype: This may come from a read error, since a much larger clone is one base off. The chain links TRBV10-3 to TRBJ2-2; possibly TRBD1 or TRBD2 for D (5 bases each). V was clipped by 6 bases and J by 2 bases, with 16 bases between them. CDR1 ENHRY and CDR2 SYGVKD come from the germline V gene. The CDR3 is 16 residues long. The CDR3 DNA reads TGTGCCATCAGCTCGGGACCTCCAATTAACACCGGGGAGCTGTTTTTT. Protein sequence: CAISSGPPINTGELFF.